This passage covers 19 T cell receptor beta chains from one sample sequenced in a study of neoadjuvant anti-PD-1 for oral cavity cancer. Sequencing was performed with immunoSEQ multiplex PCR; in TCRdb, only in-frame clones are kept and a portion is missing. The data show about 15,000 clones, 67% seen once. The material sequenced was PBMCs, taken before nivolumab (anti-PD-1) treatment. The source is a person aged 40 to 85 with oral cavity squamous cell carcinoma.

This clone has more than one count but fewer than ten. V is TRBV28 and J is TRBJ2-7; TRBD1 agrees at 10 bases. After removal of 5 bases from V and 0 bases from J, the junction contained 13 bases not matched to a gene. Germline V gene data show CDR1 as MDHEN and CDR2 as SYDVKM. This CDR3 spans 18 amino acids. In nucleotides, the CDR3 is TGTGCCAGCAGTCTGACTACCGTTGGGACAGGGGTCTCCTACGAGCAGTACTTC. It codes for CASSLTTVGTGVSYEQYF.

This chain links TRBV5-6 with TRBJ2-7, with 8 bases lining up with TRBD2. This CDR3 comprises 14 residues. The germline V gene encodes CDR1 SGHDT and CDR2 YYEEEE. V dropped 1 base and J dropped 2; count of bases not matched to a gene: 2. In DNA form, the CDR3 reads TGTGCCAGCAGCTTGACTAGCGGTCCCTACGAGCAGTACTTC. This translates into CASSLTSGPYEQYF.

The J gene is TRBJ1-5, the V gene TRBV6-5, with 9 positions matching TRBD1. There are 15 residues in the CDR3. Germline assignment: CDR1 MNHEY and CDR2 SVGAGI. J lost 2 bases, V lost 6 bases, and 5 bases had no gene match. The CDR3 coding sequence is TGTGCCAGCAGAGCGTGGACAGGGGGCAATCAGCCCCAGCATTTT. This sequence encodes CASRAWTGGNQPQHF.

The chain links TRBV6-5 to TRBJ2-1, with a tentative D call TRBD1 (5 bases). V lost 2 bases and J 12 bases, leaving 8 bases between the germline ends. Germline V gene lookup returns CDR1 MNHEY and CDR2 SVGAGI. The CDR3 sequence is 11 residues long. As DNA, the CDR3 is TGTGCCAGCAGTTACGGGGCTAGGCAGTTCTTC. This translates into CASSYGARQFF.

V and J are TRBV2 and TRBJ2-1; the D gene could be TRBD1 or TRBD2 (5 bases each). The length of the CDR3 is 14 residues. Germline-derived CDR1 and CDR2 are SNHLY and FYNNEI. Trimming shortened V by 3 bases and J by 9 bases, and 15 bases separated the two germline ends. CDR3 protein: CASSEGDGVGEQFF. CDR3 in DNA: TGTGCCAGCAGTGAGGGGGACGGGGTCGGTGAGCAGTTCTTC.

This clone was picked up a small number of times. The chain combines TRBV15 with TRBJ1-5; D perhaps matches TRBD1 (6 bases). CDR3 length: 16 residues. Between the trimmed V and J ends, which lost 5 bases and 4 bases, there was a span of 18 bases. The germline V gene has CDR1 LNHNV and CDR2 YYDKDF (reference sequence). The CDR3 coding sequence is TGTGCCACCAGCGTTCGCGGGCGGGGGGCGAATCAGCCCCAGCATTTT. Residues: CATSVRGRGANQPQHF.

This sequence joins TRBV5-1 and TRBJ2-5; D is perhaps TRBD1 (6 bases). Germline CDR1 is SGHRS and CDR2 is YFSETQ. CDR3 length equals 15 residues. The germline V and J ends were trimmed by 0 bases and 3 bases, with 12 bases remaining between them. The CDR3 DNA is TGCGCCAGCAGCTTGGCGGGACATTCTAAAGAGACCCAGTACTTC. This gives the protein CASSLAGHSKETQYF.

V usage is TRBV7-8 and J usage is TRBJ2-7; D may match TRBD1 or TRBD2 (5 bases each). The length of the CDR3 is 17 residues. Germline assignment: CDR1 SGHVS and CDR2 FQNEAQ. V lost 8 bases and J 3 bases, leaving 26 bases between the germline ends. The CDR3 DNA follows: TGTGCCAGCTCTACTTTTGGGGGTCCTGCTACAGGCTACGAGCAGTACTTC. Translating gives CASSTFGGPATGYEQYF.

The chain uses TRBV10-3 and TRBJ2-3; D gene ambiguous. The CDR3 totals 15 residues. Trimming shortened V by 0 bases and J by 4 bases, and 11 bases separated the two germline ends. CDR1 and CDR2 (germline): ENHRY, SYGVKD. CDR3 sequence reads: CAISESVVLSDTQYF. Here the CDR3 DNA reads TGTGCCATCAGTGAGTCCGTGGTACTCTCAGATACGCAGTATTTT.

Written as DNA, the CDR3 is TGTGCCTGGAGCCGGGGCCTGAACACTGAAGCTTTCTTT. Amino acids: CAWSRGLNTEAFF. The rearrangement uses TRBV30 and TRBJ1-1, with a possible D match to TRBD1 (5 bases). CDR1 and CDR2 (germline): GTSNPN, SVGIG (reference sequence). Trimming left V 3 bases short and J 0 bases short, with 8 bases between. This CDR3 is 13 amino acids long.

This clone was found once. The V gene is TRBV29-1, the J gene TRBJ2-7; 8 bases line up with TRBD2. The trim removed 1 base at V and 2 bases at J, leaving 7 bases unmatched. Germline CDR1 SQVTM, CDR2 ANQGSEA. The CDR3 extends over 15 amino acids. CDR3 region: CSVEVDDSGTYEQYF. In nucleotides, the CDR3 is TGCAGCGTTGAAGTGGATGATAGCGGGACCTACGAGCAGTACTTC.

V usage is TRBV29-1 and J usage is TRBJ1-2; D remains unclear. Germline V lookup: CDR1 SQVTM, CDR2 ANQGSEA. This CDR3 comprises 12 residues. The V gene lost 6 bases and the J gene lost 7 bases, with 15 bases spanning the gap. CDR3 nucleotide sequence: TGCAGCGTGGACCTACTTGGTGGTGGCTACACCTTC. It is translated as CSVDLLGGGYTF.

V gene TRBV30 combines with J gene TRBJ2-1; tentatively, D is TRBD2 (5 bases). The CDR3 extends over 14 amino acids. Germline V gene data show CDR1 as GTSNPN and CDR2 as SVGIG (reference sequence). Trimming took 2 bases from V and 1 from J, leaving 9 bases between them. The chain's CDR3 is CAWSLLGSYNEQFF. In DNA, the CDR3 is TGTGCCTGGAGTCTACTAGGATCCTACAATGAGCAGTTCTTC. Together with reference TRBV30 and TRBJ2-1, the CDR3 gives the full variable domain: SQTIHQWPATLVQPVGSPLSLECTVEGTSNPNLYWYRQAAGRGLQLLFYSVGIGQISSEVPQNLSASRPQDRQFILSSKKLLLSDSGFYLCAWSLLGSYNEQFFGPGTRLTVL.

The chain joins TRBV11-1 to TRBJ2-5; D tentatively reads TRBD1 or TRBD2 (5 bases each). This CDR3 contains 18 residues. The germline V gene encodes CDR1 SGHAT and CDR2 FQDESV (reference sequence). Trimming cost V 4 bases and J 5 bases, with 26 bases left between them. The CDR3 loop reads CASSSLGTRDDGWETQYF. The DNA of the CDR3 is TGTGCCAGCAGCTCGTTGGGTACTCGGGACGATGGGTGGGAGACCCAGTACTTC. The variable domain in full, completed from reference TRBV11-1 and TRBJ2-5, reads EAEVAQSPRYKITEKSQAVAFWCDPISGHATLYWYRQILGQGPELLVQFQDESVVDDSQLPKDRFSAERLKGVDSTLKIQPAELGDSAMYLCASSSLGTRDDGWETQYFGPGTRLLVL.

This rearrangement joins TRBV5-8 to TRBJ2-3; D is ambiguous. Germline CDR1 is SGHTS and CDR2 is YDEGEE. CDR3 length equals 15 residues. The V gene lost 0 bases and the J gene lost 7 bases, with 15 bases spanning the gap. As DNA, the CDR3 is TGTGCCAGCAGCTTGGAGGGCCCGTTAAGTCATACGCAGTATTTT. This translates into CASSLEGPLSHTQYF.

The J gene is TRBJ1-4, the V gene TRBV6-5, with D unresolved. CDR1 is MNHEY, CDR2 SVGAGI, per germline. Deletions cut 3 bases from V and 6 bases from J, with 8 bases between. The CDR3 contains 13 residues. CDR3 sequence reads: CASSYGSDEKLFF. DNA for the CDR3: TGTGCCAGCAGTTATGGATCGGATGAAAAACTGTTTTTT.

The chain combines TRBV5-1 with TRBJ1-1; unclear D gene. The germline V gene encodes CDR1 SGHRS and CDR2 YFSETQ. V lost 2 bases and J 0 bases, leaving 8 bases between the germline ends. The CDR3 spans 14 residues. The CDR3 region is CASSFVDLNTEAFF. Here the CDR3 DNA reads TGCGCCAGCAGCTTTGTGGACCTGAACACTGAAGCTTTCTTT.

The J gene is TRBJ1-5, the V gene TRBV7-2; the D is unclear. CDR3 size: 12 residues. The germline V gene encodes CDR1 SGHTA and CDR2 FQGNSA. Trimming stripped 5 bases from V and 9 bases from J, with 11 bases between. DNA for the CDR3: TGTGCCAGCAGCCAGAAGAGCGGGCCCCAGCATTTT. Protein: CASSQKSGPQHF. The entire variable domain, with the rest obtained from reference TRBV7-2 and TRBJ1-5, is as follows: GAGVSQSPSNKVTEKGKDVELRCDPISGHTALYWYRQSLGQGLEFLIYFQGNSAPDKSGLPSDRFSAERTGGSVSTLTIQRTQQEDSAVYLCASSQKSGPQHFGDGTRLSIL.

The rearrangement links TRBV7-3 to TRBJ2-3, with D possibly TRBD2 on 5 matching bases. The CDR3 has 20 amino acids. The V gene lost 1 base and the J gene lost 4 bases, with 27 bases spanning the gap. Germline V gene sequence: CDR1 SGHTA, CDR2 FQGTGA. CDR3: CASSLRAIFGEWGSADTQYF. The CDR3 DNA reads as TGTGCCAGCAGCTTAAGGGCAATTTTCGGGGAGTGGGGTAGCGCAGATACGCAGTATTTT. The whole variable domain, remainder taken from reference TRBV7-3 and TRBJ2-3, is GAGVSQTPSNKVTEKGKYVELRCDPISGHTALYWYRQSLGQGPEFLIYFQGTGAADDSGLPNDRFFAVRPEGSVSTLKIQRTERGDSAVYLCASSLRAIFGEWGSADTQYFGPGTRLTVL.